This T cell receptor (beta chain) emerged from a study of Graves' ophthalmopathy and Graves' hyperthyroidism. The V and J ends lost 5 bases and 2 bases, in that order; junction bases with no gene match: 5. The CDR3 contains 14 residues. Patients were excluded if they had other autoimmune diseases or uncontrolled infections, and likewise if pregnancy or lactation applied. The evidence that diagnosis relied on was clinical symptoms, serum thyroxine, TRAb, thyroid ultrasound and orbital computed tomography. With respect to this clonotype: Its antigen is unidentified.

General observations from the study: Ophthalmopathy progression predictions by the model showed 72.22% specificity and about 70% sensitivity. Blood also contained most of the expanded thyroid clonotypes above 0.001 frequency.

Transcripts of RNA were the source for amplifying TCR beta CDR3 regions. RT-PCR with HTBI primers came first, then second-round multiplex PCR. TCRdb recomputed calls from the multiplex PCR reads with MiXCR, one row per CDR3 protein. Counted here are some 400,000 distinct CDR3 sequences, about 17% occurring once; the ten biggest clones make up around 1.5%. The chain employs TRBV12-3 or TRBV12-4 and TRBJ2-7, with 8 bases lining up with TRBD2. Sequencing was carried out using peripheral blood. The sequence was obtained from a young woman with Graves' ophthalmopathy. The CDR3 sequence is CASSETSATYEQYF. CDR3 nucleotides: TGTGCCAGCAGTGAGACTAGCGCCACCTACGAGCAGTACTTC.